Shown below are 20 T cell receptor beta chains from a single sample sequenced in a study of blood T cell repertoires in COVID-19. Produced via immunoSEQ multiplex PCR; TCRdb's table is partial and in-frame only. The sample has 250,000 to 400,000 clones, roughly 90% seen once. Material for sequencing was peripheral blood. Receptor source: a woman aged 25 to 39 with COVID-19, enrolled during active disease.

The chain recombines TRBV5-4 with TRBJ2-7; perhaps TRBD1 as D (6 bases). The CDR3 covers 15 residues. Germline CDR1 is SGHNT and CDR2 is YYREEE (reference sequence). The V gene lost 2 bases and the J gene lost 1 base, with 13 bases spanning the gap. The CDR3 protein is CASSFNQGSSYEQYF. The CDR3 nucleotides read TGTGCCAGCAGCTTTAATCAGGGGAGTTCCTACGAGCAGTACTTC. The variable domain in full, with the rest retrieved from reference TRBV5-4 and TRBJ2-7, is ETGVTQSPTHLIKTRGQQVTLRCSSQSGHNTVSWYQQALGQGPQFIFQYYREEENGRGNFPPRFSGLQFPNYSSELNVNALELDDSALYLCASSFNQGSSYEQYFGPGTRLTVT.

V and J are TRBV7-9 and TRBJ2-7; 11 bases are a match to TRBD1. Trimming removed 5 bases from V and 2 bases from J; junction bases left unmatched: 2. The CDR3 runs 14 residues. CDR1 and CDR2 from the germline V gene are SEHNR and FQNEAQ (reference sequence). The CDR3 sequence is CASSAGQGAYEQYF. The CDR3 DNA is TGTGCCAGCAGCGCGGGACAGGGGGCCTACGAGCAGTACTTC. Full variable domain (outside the CDR3, taken from reference TRBV7-9 and TRBJ2-7): DTGVSQNPRHKITKRGQNVTFRCDPISEHNRLYWYRQTLGQGPEFLTYFQNEAQLEKSRLLSDRFSAERPKGSFSTLEIQRTEQGDSAMYLCASSAGQGAYEQYFGPGTRLTVT.

The genes are TRBV7-8 and TRBJ1-1; the D gene is possibly TRBD1 (5 bases). Trimming pared 6 bases from V and 1 base from J, leaving 12 bases between. This CDR3 comprises 14 residues. Germline V gives CDR1 SGHVS, CDR2 FQNEAQ. The CDR3 reads CASRIDQGNTEAFF. CDR3 sequence (DNA): TGTGCCAGCAGGATCGATCAGGGGAACACTGAAGCTTTCTTT.

This chain links TRBV14 with TRBJ2-1, with D possibly being TRBD2 (6 bases). Per the germline V gene, CDR1 is SGHDN and CDR2 is FVKESK. This CDR3 is built from 13 residues. V was trimmed by 4 bases and J by 9 bases, leaving 13 bases between them. The CDR3 DNA sequence: TGTGCCAGCAGCCCTCGACTAGAAACTGAGCAGTTCTTC. Protein product: CASSPRLETEQFF.

This chain joins TRBV7-8 and TRBJ2-7; 8 bases agree with TRBD2. The ends lost 2 bases at V and 6 bases at J; junction bases unmatched: 12. CDR1 and CDR2 from the germline V gene are SGHVS and FQNEAQ. The length of the CDR3 is 16 residues. This CDR3 is CASSLKGFLAGPEQYF. As DNA, the CDR3 is TGTGCCAGCAGCTTAAAGGGATTCCTAGCGGGTCCCGAGCAGTACTTC.

The V call is TRBV3-1 (or the pseudogene TRBV3-2), the J call TRBJ2-7, with 10 bases identical to TRBD1. In germline, CDR1 is LGHDT, CDR2 YNNKEL (reference sequence). V shed 3 bases, J shed 4 bases, and the junction held 3 bases outside the gene matches. The CDR3 is 14 residues long. CDR3 region: CASSQGQGLYEQYF. The CDR3 bases are TGTGCCAGCAGCCAGGGACAGGGGTTGTACGAGCAGTACTTC.

For the CDR3, the DNA is TGTGCCAGCAGCCAAGATATTCAGGGGCTCGTCTATGGCTACACCTTC. Translation gives CASSQDIQGLVYGYTF. The chain uses TRBV4-2 and TRBJ1-2; a weak D match, TRBD1 (6 bases). V lost 0 bases, J lost 4 bases, and 15 bases lay in between. The V gene's germline CDR1 is LGHNA and CDR2 YNFKEQ. The length of the CDR3 is 16 residues.

The chain has TRBV2 and TRBJ2-7; the D is unclear. Germline-derived CDR1 and CDR2 are SNHLY and FYNNEI. Trimming removed 2 bases from V and 4 bases from J, with 9 bases in between. CDR3 length: 13 amino acids. This CDR3 is CASSEWSVYEQYF. The CDR3 nucleotides are TGTGCCAGCAGTGAATGGAGTGTTTACGAGCAGTACTTC. The whole variable domain, filled in from reference TRBV2 and TRBJ2-7, reads EPEVTQTPSHQVTQMGQEVILRCVPISNHLYFYWYRQILGQKVEFLVSFYNNEISEKSEIFDDQFSVERPDGSNFTLKIRSTKLEDSAMYFCASSEWSVYEQYFGPGTRLTVT.

Only a few counts were recorded for this clone. J is TRBJ1-2 and V is TRBV30; D is uncertain. This CDR3 has 13 residues. V lost 3 bases and J 0 bases, leaving 8 bases between the germline ends. The germline V gene encodes CDR1 GTSNPN and CDR2 SVGIG (reference sequence). The CDR3 sequence: CAWRGSPNYGYTF. The CDR3, as DNA: TGTGCCTGGAGGGGCAGCCCTAACTATGGCTACACCTTC.

The chain carries TRBV7-9 and TRBJ2-7; D is possibly TRBD2 (5 bases). This CDR3 is 15 amino acids long. The germline V gene encodes CDR1 SEHNR and CDR2 FQNEAQ (reference sequence). Trimming cost V 0 bases and J 4 bases, with 13 bases left between them. CDR3 in DNA: TGTGCCAGCAGCTTAGCAGGAAACGGGATTTACGAGCAGTACTTC. Its protein is CASSLAGNGIYEQYF.

The J gene is TRBJ2-3, the V gene TRBV29-1; D call uncertain. There are 12 residues in the CDR3. The V end was cut by 4 bases, the J end by 8 bases, with 13 bases between. The germline V gene has CDR1 SQVTM and CDR2 ANQGSEA. This CDR3 reads CSVAQIVTTQYF. CDR3 nucleotides: TGCAGCGTTGCTCAGATTGTAACTACGCAGTATTTT.

The chain combines TRBV2 with TRBJ1-1, with TRBD1 identical over 8 bases. Trimming cost V 6 bases and J 4 bases; bases outside gene matches: 4. Germline V gene data show CDR1 as SNHLY and CDR2 as FYNNEI. The CDR3 has 13 amino acids. CDR3: CASRWDRSTEAFF. The CDR3 region has the DNA TGTGCCAGCAGGTGGGACAGGAGCACTGAAGCTTTCTTT.

This rearrangement joins TRBV30 to TRBJ1-1; 8 bases are shared with TRBD1. Germline V CDR1 and CDR2: GTSNPN, SVGIG (reference sequence). The V and J ends lost 1 base and 12 bases, in that order; junction bases with no gene match: 4. This CDR3 contains 11 residues. The CDR3 nucleotides read TGTGCCTGGAGTGGGACAGGGACAACTTTCTTT. It is translated as CAWSGTGTTFF.

This sequence joins TRBV7-2 and TRBJ2-2; D might be TRBD2 (6 bases). Trimming cost V 6 bases and J 0 bases, with 11 bases left between them. The germline CDR1 and CDR2 sequences are SGHTA and FQGNSA. The length of the CDR3 is 15 residues. The CDR3 coding sequence is TGTGCCAGCAGGGAGGGCAGAGCGAACACCGGGGAGCTGTTTTTT. It is translated as CASREGRANTGELFF.

The table lists this clone with a few counts. The chain joins TRBV7-2 to TRBJ1-1; D uncertain. The CDR3 is 13 residues long. Trimming pared 3 bases from V and 0 bases from J, leaving 5 bases between. Germline CDR1 and CDR2: SGHTA and FQGNSA. CDR3 protein: CASSFYLNTEAFF. The CDR3 DNA reads TGTGCCAGCAGCTTTTACTTGAACACTGAAGCTTTCTTT.

V and J are TRBV27 and TRBJ2-7; 9 bases align to TRBD2. Germline V gene lookup returns CDR1 MNHEY and CDR2 SMNVEV (reference sequence). This CDR3 has 15 residues. The J segment lost 3 bases and the V segment lost 5 bases, leaving 8 bases of the junction unmatched. In DNA, the CDR3 is TGTGCCAGCAGTCCTCGGACTAGCGAGAGCTACGAGCAGTACTTC. Translated, it gives CASSPRTSESYEQYF.

This clone was found once. The chain links TRBV10-1 to TRBJ1-1, with TRBD1 as a possible D gene (5 bases). Trimming stripped 4 bases from V and 6 bases from J, with 15 bases between. Germline values: CDR1 WNHNN, CDR2 SYGVQD (reference sequence). There are 14 residues in the CDR3. The CDR3 region has the DNA TGCGCCAGCAGTGGGGGGGTCCCAGACGCTGAAGCTTTCTTT. Protein: CASSGGVPDAEAFF.

The chain couples TRBV7-9 to TRBJ2-1, with 11 nucleotides matching TRBD2. The CDR3 runs to 18 residues. The V gene end was trimmed by 5 bases and the J gene end by 0 bases; junction bases not matched to a gene: 9. Germline V gives CDR1 SEHNR, CDR2 FQNEAQ (reference sequence). The CDR3 DNA is TGTGCCAGCAGCCCGGCCCGACTAGCGGGACACTCCTACAATGAGCAGTTCTTC. Residues: CASSPARLAGHSYNEQFF.

The rearrangement links TRBV7-6 to TRBJ2-7; the match to TRBD2 covers 14 bases. The V segment lost 2 bases and the J segment 6 bases; nucleotides outside the gene matches: 9. CDR1 is SGHVS, CDR2 FNYEAQ, per germline. This CDR3 has 17 residues. CDR3 sequence reads: CASSLTRGTSGRGEQYF. The CDR3 DNA sequence: TGTGCCAGCAGCTTAACCCGAGGGACTAGCGGGAGAGGCGAGCAGTACTTC.

The rearrangement uses TRBV7-2 and TRBJ1-1; D remains unclear. The CDR3 runs to 14 residues. CDR1 is SGHTA, CDR2 FQGNSA, per germline. The V end was cut by 2 bases, the J end by 1 base, with 8 bases between. The DNA of the CDR3 is TGTGCCAGCAGCTTATATGGCGGGAACACTGAAGCTTTCTTT. This translates into CASSLYGGNTEAFF.